This TCR beta chain was sequenced in a study of T cells after yellow fever vaccination. Study-wide background: Low-cell-number fractions were prepared with SMART-Seq v4 Ultra Low Input. General study results and limits: Most clones from primary vaccination were detected again post-booster (roughly 96% CD4, around 88% CD8).

Germline V gives CDR1 DFQATT, CDR2 SNEGSKA (reference sequence). V was clipped by 1 base and J by 1 base; unmatched bases: 8. This CDR3 is built from 16 residues. 5'RACE template switching added a universal primer site and UMIs to TCR cDNA. One entry per CDR3 protein, called by TCRdb with MiXCR from the 5' RACE reads. This sample has approximately 300,000 distinct CDR3 sequences; roughly 6.8% occur once, and the top ten carry roughly a sixth. This clonotype has ten or more counts. Its antigen is currently unknown. This receptor was obtained from a man younger than 35 who received the YFV17D yellow fever vaccine. Specimen: PBMCs, collected about 41 days after the first yellow fever vaccination. V gene TRBV20-1 combines with J gene TRBJ2-7; 9 bases map to TRBD1. The CDR3 here is CSARASPGQGSYEQYF. The CDR3 region has the DNA TGCAGTGCTAGAGCATCACCGGGACAGGGATCCTACGAGCAGTACTTC.